Sequencing of this TCR beta chain was carried out in a study of immune heterogeneity within non-small cell lung tumors. Study details: Histologically, 4 tumors were squamous cell carcinomas and 9 to 10 were non-squamous carcinomas. The remaining 1 tumor was not otherwise specified.

This clonotype was seen only a few times. Its antigen is currently unknown. Multiplex PCR employing 32 V and 13 J primers generated amplicons of the TCR beta CDR3. TCRdb reprocessed the multiplex PCR reads via MiXCR and lists one record per CDR3 protein. Of 9,900 or so distinct CDR3 sequences listed, more than 25% are singletons. Bulk tumor genomic DNA served as template, at around 600 ng per sample. Surgeons took several biopsies per primary tumor, spaced far apart, during surgery. The study enrolled patients with untreated, newly diagnosed non-small cell lung cancer who underwent curative surgery. General observations from the study: Identical dominant CDR3 beta clonotypes recurred across a patient's tumor sites, together with site-unique high-frequency clones. Local tumor mutational burden showed a correlation with local T-cell clonality that was moderate but significant (R 0.3 to 0.35).

V lost 5 bases and J lost 6, with 16 bases in between. The germline V gene has CDR1 DFQATT and CDR2 SNEGSKA (reference sequence). The CDR3 has 13 residues. The V and J genes are TRBV20-1 and TRBJ1-1; D may be TRBD1 (6 bases). The clonotype was recovered from a woman aged 45-65 years with non-small cell lung cancer. Sequenced sample: lung tumor tissue. CDR3 DNA: TGCAGTGCTTTGATACAGGGAGGCCCTGAAGCTTTCTTT. This gives the protein CSALIQGGPEAFF.